These T cell receptor beta chains were read from a single sample in a study of Graves' ophthalmopathy and Graves' hyperthyroidism. MiXCR, applied by TCRdb to the multiplex PCR reads, yields one record per CDR3 protein. The sample has about 660,000 distinct CDR3 sequences; about 40% are singletons. Sample: peripheral blood. Source of these receptors: an adult man with Graves' ophthalmopathy. Both conserved end residues are part of each CDR3. The D gene is left open where the match is weak. Size is omitted from some rows. Given values are once, few, many or a class for expanded clones.

d_gene: -
abundance: -
v_gene: TRBV7-2
j_gene: TRBJ2-5
CDR3aa: CASSLRAPGGQETQYF
CDR3nt: TGTGCCAGCAGCTTACGGGCTCCCGGGGGCCAAGAGACCCAGTACTTC

d_gene: TRBD1
abundance: few
v_gene: TRBV6-2/TRBV6-3
j_gene: TRBJ2-7
CDR3aa: CASSYTSRDRVEEQYF
CDR3nt: TGTGCCAGCAGTTACACTTCCCGGGACAGGGTTGAAGAGCAGTACTTC

d_gene: -
abundance: many
v_gene: TRBV2
j_gene: TRBJ1-5
CDR3aa: CASSDSDRNQPQHF
CDR3nt: TGTGCCAGCAGTGACTCGGACCGCAATCAGCCCCAGCATTTT

d_gene: -
abundance: -
v_gene: TRBV25-1
j_gene: TRBJ1-1
CDR3aa: CASTQTGPKILDEAFF
CDR3nt: TGTGCCAGCACCCAAACAGGGCCCAAGATCCTCGATGAAGCTTTCTTT

d_gene: TRBD2
abundance: -
v_gene: TRBV29-1
j_gene: TRBJ2-7
CDR3aa: CSVDASGSSYEQYF
CDR3nt: TGCAGCGTTGATGCAAGCGGGAGCTCCTACGAGCAGTACTTC

d_gene: TRBD1
abundance: once
v_gene: TRBV10-3
j_gene: TRBJ1-4
CDR3aa: CAISRTGVNCFF
CDR3nt: TGTGCCATCAGTAGGACAGGGGTGAACTGTTTTTTT

d_gene: TRBD1
abundance: few
v_gene: TRBV10-3
j_gene: TRBJ2-5
CDR3aa: CASSPPRQGLLETQYF
CDR3nt: TGTGCCAGCAGTCCACCCCGACAGGGTCTGTTGGAGACCCAGTACTTC

d_gene: -
abundance: many
v_gene: TRBV29-1
j_gene: TRBJ2-2
CDR3aa: CSGRVGANTGELFF
CDR3nt: TGCAGCGGTAGGGTGGGGGCGAACACCGGGGAGCTGTTTTTT

d_gene: -
abundance: many
v_gene: TRBV14
j_gene: TRBJ1-2
CDR3aa: CASSQVEDPAYGYTF
CDR3nt: TGTGCCAGCAGCCAAGTGGAAGACCCCGCCTATGGCTACACCTTC

d_gene: TRBD1
abundance: many
v_gene: TRBV19
j_gene: TRBJ2-7
CDR3aa: CASRRSTGDSYEQYF
CDR3nt: TGTGCCAGTCGGAGGTCCACAGGGGACTCCTACGAGCAGTACTTC

d_gene: TRBD1
abundance: many
v_gene: TRBV29-1
j_gene: TRBJ2-7
CDR3aa: CSVLDRDSYEQYF
CDR3nt: TGCAGCGTTTTGGACAGGGACTCCTACGAGCAGTACTTC

d_gene: -
abundance: -
v_gene: TRBV25-1
j_gene: TRBJ1-1
CDR3aa: CASSEYRTANTEAFF
CDR3nt: TGTGCCAGCAGTGAATACCGGACGGCGAACACTGAAGCTTTCTTT

d_gene: -
abundance: -
v_gene: TRBV25-1
j_gene: TRBJ1-1
CDR3aa: CASLGGTGGSTEAFF
CDR3nt: TGCGCCAGTCTCGGTGGGACGGGGGGGAGCACTGAAGCTTTCTTT

d_gene: -
abundance: many
v_gene: TRBV5-6
j_gene: TRBJ1-2
CDR3aa: CASSAAGINGYTF
CDR3nt: TGTGCCAGCAGCGCGGCCGGGATTAATGGCTACACCTTC

d_gene: TRBD1
abundance: -
v_gene: TRBV7-2
j_gene: TRBJ1-6
CDR3aa: CASSPGTGGNQPHF
CDR3nt: TGTGCCAGCAGCCCCGGGACAGGGGGTAATCAGCCCCACTTT

d_gene: TRBD1
abundance: -
v_gene: TRBV11-2
j_gene: TRBJ1-6
CDR3aa: CATGTGYNSPLHF
CDR3nt: TGTGCCACCGGGACAGGGTATAATTCACCCCTCCACTTT

d_gene: -
abundance: few
v_gene: TRBV5-1
j_gene: TRBJ1-1
CDR3aa: CASSAALGNTEAFF
CDR3nt: TGTGCCAGCAGCGCCGCTTTGGGGAACACTGAAGCTTTCTTT

d_gene: -
abundance: -
v_gene: TRBV7-2
j_gene: TRBJ2-2
CDR3aa: CASSLVLQASGELFF
CDR3nt: TGTGCCAGCAGCTTAGTGCTGCAGGCTAGCGGGGAGCTGTTTTTT

d_gene: -
abundance: few
v_gene: TRBV5-6
j_gene: TRBJ1-2
CDR3aa: CASNSRGRNYGYTF
CDR3nt: TGTGCCAGCAACAGCAGGGGCCGGAACTATGGCTACACCTTC

d_gene: TRBD2
abundance: -
v_gene: TRBV7-8
j_gene: TRBJ2-7
CDR3aa: CASSPASGSLTYEQYF
CDR3nt: TGTGCCAGCAGCCCAGCTAGCGGGAGCCTAACCTACGAGCAGTACTTC

d_gene: -
abundance: -
v_gene: TRBV18
j_gene: TRBJ1-3
CDR3aa: CASSPQNGNTIYF
CDR3nt: TGTGCCAGCTCACCGCAGAACGGAAACACCATATATTTT

d_gene: -
abundance: -
v_gene: TRBV30
j_gene: TRBJ2-7
CDR3aa: CAWSDGVGEQYF
CDR3nt: TGTGCCTGGAGTGATGGGGTTGGCGAGCAGTACTTC

d_gene: TRBD2
abundance: -
v_gene: TRBV10-3
j_gene: TRBJ2-2
CDR3aa: CASRPSGVNTGELFF
CDR3nt: TGTGCCAGCAGGCCTAGCGGGGTGAACACCGGGGAGCTGTTTTTT

d_gene: -
abundance: many
v_gene: TRBV7-2
j_gene: TRBJ1-2
CDR3aa: CASSSGANYGYTF
CDR3nt: TGTGCCAGCAGCTCGGGCGCTAACTATGGCTACACCTTC

d_gene: -
abundance: -
v_gene: TRBV7-2
j_gene: TRBJ1-5
CDR3aa: CASSRGHPHSNQPQHF
CDR3nt: TGTGCCAGCAGCAGGGGACACCCACATAGCAATCAGCCCCAGCATTTT

d_gene: TRBD1
abundance: -
v_gene: TRBV24-1
j_gene: TRBJ1-2
CDR3aa: CATSDFTGDGYTF
CDR3nt: TGTGCCACCAGTGATTTCACAGGGGATGGCTACACCTTC

d_gene: -
abundance: many
v_gene: TRBV29-1
j_gene: TRBJ2-2
CDR3aa: CSVEGTSRAGGTGELFF
CDR3nt: TGCAGCGTTGAGGGGACTAGTCGGGCAGGGGGCACCGGGGAGCTGTTTTTT

d_gene: TRBD1
abundance: -
v_gene: TRBV10-3
j_gene: TRBJ1-2
CDR3aa: CASEGTANYGYTF
CDR3nt: TGTGCCAGCGAAGGGACAGCTAACTATGGCTACACCTTC

d_gene: -
abundance: many
v_gene: TRBV3-1
j_gene: TRBJ1-2
CDR3aa: CASSDSGQILYGYTF
CDR3nt: TGTGCCAGCAGCGACTCCGGACAGATCCTCTATGGCTACACCTTC

d_gene: TRBD1
abundance: many
v_gene: TRBV19
j_gene: TRBJ1-5
CDR3aa: CASRLRTGGRNQPQHF
CDR3nt: TGTGCCAGTAGGCTCCGGACAGGGGGGCGGAATCAGCCCCAGCATTTT

d_gene: -
abundance: -
v_gene: TRBV10-3
j_gene: TRBJ1-2
CDR3aa: CAISGRGHGYTF
CDR3nt: TGTGCCATCAGTGGAAGGGGCCATGGCTACACCTTC

d_gene: -
abundance: many
v_gene: TRBV7-8
j_gene: TRBJ2-7
CDR3aa: CATTPGRGSYEQYF
CDR3nt: TGTGCCACCACACCGGGCAGAGGGTCCTACGAGCAGTACTTC

d_gene: -
abundance: many
v_gene: TRBV2
j_gene: TRBJ1-4
CDR3aa: CASSVQGPATNEKLFF
CDR3nt: TGTGCCAGCAGTGTTCAGGGGCCGGCAACTAATGAAAAACTGTTTTTT

d_gene: -
abundance: -
v_gene: TRBV10-3
j_gene: TRBJ2-7
CDR3aa: CASSYRRERDEQYF
CDR3nt: TGTGCCAGCAGTTATAGGAGGGAGCGGGACGAGCAGTACTTC

d_gene: TRBD1
abundance: many
v_gene: TRBV15
j_gene: TRBJ2-5
CDR3aa: CATSRDRGKGTGGRRTQYF
CDR3nt: TGTGCCACCAGCAGAGATCGGGGGAAGGGGACAGGGGGCAGGAGAACCCAGTACTTC

d_gene: TRBD2
abundance: -
v_gene: TRBV27
j_gene: TRBJ2-5
CDR3aa: CASRSGDGETQYF
CDR3nt: TGTGCCAGCAGGAGCGGGGATGGAGAGACCCAGTACTTC

d_gene: TRBD1
abundance: -
v_gene: TRBV12-3/TRBV12-4
j_gene: TRBJ2-7
CDR3aa: CASRDTGGLGEQYF
CDR3nt: TGTGCCAGCAGGGACACAGGGGGTTTGGGCGAGCAGTACTTC

d_gene: -
abundance: few
v_gene: TRBV4-1
j_gene: TRBJ1-5
CDR3aa: CASSQGTTVNQPQHF
CDR3nt: TGCGCCAGCAGCCAAGGGACGACAGTGAATCAGCCCCAGCATTTT

d_gene: TRBD1
abundance: -
v_gene: TRBV11-2
j_gene: TRBJ1-1
CDR3aa: CASSLETGRGTEAFF
CDR3nt: TGTGCCAGCAGCTTAGAGACAGGGAGGGGTACTGAAGCTTTCTTT

d_gene: -
abundance: few
v_gene: TRBV2
j_gene: TRBJ2-2
CDR3aa: CASRFLGGPGELFF
CDR3nt: TGTGCCAGCCGGTTTTTGGGGGGGCCCGGGGAGCTGTTTTTT

d_gene: -
abundance: -
v_gene: TRBV2
j_gene: TRBJ2-6
CDR3aa: CASRGVLGAGANVLTF
CDR3nt: TGTGCCAGCAGGGGGGTCCTCGGGGCCGGGGCCAACGTCCTGACTTTC

d_gene: TRBD2
abundance: few
v_gene: TRBV7-9
j_gene: TRBJ2-5
CDR3aa: CASSLGGTSGFKTQYF
CDR3nt: TGTGCCAGCAGCTTAGGGGGGACTAGCGGGTTCAAGACCCAGTACTTC

d_gene: -
abundance: many
v_gene: TRBV7-8
j_gene: TRBJ1-2
CDR3aa: CASSLAAGTNYGYTF
CDR3nt: TGTGCCAGCAGCTTAGCGGCGGGAACTAACTATGGCTACACCTTC

d_gene: -
abundance: -
v_gene: TRBV25-1
j_gene: TRBJ2-2
CDR3aa: CASSKSGELFF
CDR3nt: TGTGCCAGCAGTAAGTCCGGGGAGCTGTTTTTT

d_gene: -
abundance: many
v_gene: TRBV15
j_gene: TRBJ2-5
CDR3aa: CATKPTGIETQYF
CDR3nt: TGTGCCACCAAACCAACTGGCATAGAGACCCAGTACTTC

d_gene: TRBD1
abundance: many
v_gene: TRBV29-1
j_gene: TRBJ2-7
CDR3aa: CSALEGQGGDLF
CDR3nt: TGCAGCGCATTGGAGGGACAGGGCGGAGACTTATTC

d_gene: TRBD1
abundance: -
v_gene: TRBV10-3
j_gene: TRBJ1-5
CDR3aa: CASSHFDRGSNQPQHF
CDR3nt: TGTGCCAGCAGCCATTTCGACAGGGGAAGCAATCAGCCCCAGCATTTT

d_gene: TRBD1
abundance: many
v_gene: TRBV20-1
j_gene: TRBJ1-5
CDR3aa: CSARQTGSVQPQHF
CDR3nt: TGCAGTGCTAGACAGACAGGGAGTGTTCAGCCCCAGCATTTT

d_gene: -
abundance: many
v_gene: TRBV10-3
j_gene: TRBJ1-2
CDR3aa: CAISESRGDYGYTF
CDR3nt: TGTGCCATCAGTGAGTCGAGGGGGGACTATGGCTACACCTTC

d_gene: -
abundance: few
v_gene: TRBV5-1
j_gene: TRBJ2-5
CDR3aa: CASSLRGAVGSETQYF
CDR3nt: TGCGCCAGCAGCTTGAGGGGGGCAGTAGGGTCGGAGACCCAGTACTTC

d_gene: -
abundance: -
v_gene: TRBV29-1
j_gene: TRBJ1-2
CDR3aa: CSVGWGGSDYGYTF
CDR3nt: TGCAGCGTTGGGTGGGGGGGCTCGGACTATGGCTACACCTTC

d_gene: TRBD1
abundance: many
v_gene: TRBV19
j_gene: TRBJ2-7
CDR3aa: CASSMKDRAFYEQYF
CDR3nt: TGTGCCAGTAGTATGAAGGACAGGGCATTCTACGAGCAGTACTTC